This TCR beta chain was identified in a study of T cells after yellow fever vaccination. The table lists this clonotype with many counts. The antigen is unknown. Overall study results and limits: Repertoires obtained by FACS sorting could include abundant clonotypes that entered as contaminants from the bulk population.

TCRdb used MiXCR to reprocess the 5' RACE reads, holding one entry per CDR3 protein. The sample has over 300,000 distinct CDR3 sequences, roughly 3.5% seen once. Germline loops: CDR1 SGHTA, CDR2 FQGNSA. Trimming stripped 5 bases from V and 0 bases from J, with 16 bases between. The CDR3 has 17 amino acids. The V gene is TRBV7-2, the J gene TRBJ1-4; D is perhaps TRBD1 (6 bases). Source: PBMCs, taken on the day of the yellow fever booster vaccination. The sequence was obtained from a man younger than 35 who received the YFV17D yellow fever vaccine. The DNA of the CDR3 is TGTGCCAGCAGCCTGTCACGGGGGGCGGCAACTAATGAAAAACTGTTTTTT. Translating it yields CASSLSRGAATNEKLFF.